This passage covers 24 T cell receptor beta chains from one sample sequenced in a study of T cell responses to AZD1222 COVID-19 vaccine. Clones were sequenced by immunoSEQ multiplex PCR, and TCRdb holds only the in-frame ones, with some missing. The data hold roughly 76,000 clones, with 80% to 90% observed a single time. The source material was peripheral blood, sampled on day 0 of AZD1222 vaccination. These receptors all stem from an adult in good health.

V usage is TRBV3-1 (or the pseudogene TRBV3-2) and J usage is TRBJ1-2; D unclear. This CDR3 spans 15 amino acids. The germline V gene encodes CDR1 LGHDT and CDR2 YNNKEL (reference sequence). V lost 4 bases and J lost 0, with 12 bases in between. CDR3 sequence: CASSRPGGANYGYTF. CDR3 nucleotides: TGTGCCAGCAGCCGCCCCGGCGGTGCTAACTATGGCTACACCTTC.

The chain recombines TRBV3-1 (or the pseudogene TRBV3-2) with TRBJ1-5, with 7 nucleotides matching TRBD1. V lost 0 bases, J lost 1 base, and 6 bases stayed unmatched. CDR1 is LGHDT and CDR2 is YNNKEL in the germline V gene (reference sequence). The CDR3 covers 17 residues. The CDR3 nucleotides read TGTGCCAGCAGCCAAGATTTTACAGGGGCGAGCAATCAGCCCCAGCATTTT. Translated, it gives CASSQDFTGASNQPQHF.

The chain has TRBV7-9 and TRBJ2-3, with D uncertain. The length of the CDR3 is 14 residues. The V end lost 6 bases, the J end lost 1 base, and 11 bases lay between the germline ends. Germline CDR1 reads SEHNR; CDR2 reads FQNEAQ (reference sequence). The CDR3 is CASSLERGTDTQYF. Written as DNA, the CDR3 is TGTGCCAGCAGTCTCGAAAGGGGCACAGATACGCAGTATTTT.

V and J are TRBV14 and TRBJ1-2; perhaps TRBD1 as D (5 bases). The germline V gene has CDR1 SGHDN and CDR2 FVKESK. The CDR3 has 12 residues. Trimming shortened V by 8 bases and J by 10 bases, and 17 bases separated the two germline ends. The CDR3 reads CASSLVYGHYTF. In nucleotides, the CDR3 is TGTGCCAGCTCTTTGGTGTACGGACACTACACCTTC.

This clone has only a few counts. The chain has TRBV6-2 or TRBV6-3 and TRBJ2-3, with D maybe TRBD1 (6 bases). Germline V gene data show CDR1 as MNHEY and CDR2 as SVGEGT. The ends were cut back, 4 bases at V and 2 bases at J, with 13 bases in the middle. The CDR3 extends over 15 amino acids. CDR3 region: CASSFTWTDTDTQYF. DNA of the CDR3: TGTGCCAGCAGTTTTACCTGGACAGACACAGATACGCAGTATTTT.

The gene calls are TRBV5-1 and TRBJ2-5; unclear D gene. V was clipped by 1 base and J by 4 bases, with 11 bases between them. This CDR3 has 14 amino acids. The germline gives CDR1 SGHRS, CDR2 YFSETQ. CDR3 in amino acids: CASSLLGAAETQYF. CDR3 nucleotides: TGCGCCAGCAGCTTGCTTGGCGCTGCAGAGACCCAGTACTTC.

The chain couples TRBV25-1 to TRBJ1-2; D gene unclear. The CDR3 runs 15 residues. CDR1 and CDR2 (germline): MGHDK, SYGVNS. V gave up 2 bases and J gave up 5 bases, with 15 bases separating them. The chain's CDR3 is CASSEKVTLGYGYTF. DNA of the CDR3: TGTGCCAGCAGTGAAAAAGTCACCTTAGGATATGGCTACACCTTC.

The gene calls are TRBV14 and TRBJ2-1, with D perhaps TRBD2 (6 bases). Germline CDR1 reads SGHDN; CDR2 reads FVKESK. Trimming cost V 2 bases and J 9 bases, with 11 bases left between them. There are 13 residues in the CDR3. The CDR3 loop reads CASSQRLGREQFF. CDR3 DNA: TGTGCCAGCAGCCAAAGACTAGGTCGTGAGCAGTTCTTC.

This sequence joins TRBV3-1 (or the pseudogene TRBV3-2) and TRBJ1-1; D is unresolved. The ends were cut back, 1 base at V and 4 bases at J, with 7 bases in the middle. Germline lookup yields CDR1 LGHDT and CDR2 YNNKEL (reference sequence). The CDR3 covers 13 residues. The CDR3: CASSQGGLTEAFF. For the CDR3, the DNA is TGTGCCAGCAGCCAAGGGGGTCTCACTGAAGCTTTCTTT.

The chain recombines TRBV5-1 with TRBJ2-7; D remains unclear. Deletions cut 0 bases from V and 0 bases from J, with 4 bases between. The CDR3 has 13 amino acids. Germline V gives CDR1 SGHRS, CDR2 YFSETQ. The CDR3 here is CASSLENSYEQYF. The CDR3 nucleotides are TGCGCCAGCAGCTTGGAGAACTCCTACGAGCAGTACTTC.

This clone was seen more than once but under ten times. J is TRBJ1-2 and V is TRBV5-6; D is unresolved. Germline V gives CDR1 SGHDT, CDR2 YYEEEE. The V end was cut by 0 bases, the J end by 5 bases, with 8 bases between. The CDR3 covers 13 residues. The CDR3 DNA sequence: TGTGCCAGCAGCTTGGGCAGAGGATATGGCTACACCTTC. As protein: CASSLGRGYGYTF.

The chain combines TRBV28 with TRBJ2-1; 8 bases are a match to TRBD2. Per the germline V gene, CDR1 is MDHEN and CDR2 is SYDVKM. With V trimmed by 4 bases and J by 8 bases, 13 bases remained unmatched. The CDR3 totals 16 residues. CDR3 sequence: CASSSWQGLGGDEQFF. The CDR3 region has the DNA TGTGCCAGCAGTTCCTGGCAGGGACTAGGGGGGGATGAGCAGTTCTTC.

The chain links TRBV28 to TRBJ1-2; D is ambiguous. CDR1 and CDR2 (germline): MDHEN, SYDVKM. The germline V and J ends were trimmed by 5 bases and 8 bases, with 21 bases remaining between them. The CDR3 contains 15 residues. The CDR3 region is CASSAPRTLGGGYTF. DNA for the CDR3: TGTGCCAGCAGTGCCCCAAGGACCTTAGGAGGCGGCTACACCTTC.

The V call is TRBV14, the J call TRBJ2-7; 12 nucleotides align to TRBD1. V was pared by 4 bases and J by 4 bases, with 2 bases of the junction left unmatched. Germline V gene lookup returns CDR1 SGHDN and CDR2 FVKESK. This CDR3 contains 14 residues. CDR3 loop: CASSPGQGAYEQYF. CDR3 nucleotide sequence: TGTGCCAGCAGCCCGGGACAGGGGGCTTACGAGCAGTACTTC.

CDR3 DNA sequence: TGTGCCAGCAGTGATGACAGAATGAACACTGAAGCTTTCTTT. It yields the protein CASSDDRMNTEAFF. The chain is built from TRBV6-1 and TRBJ1-1; D is perhaps TRBD1 (5 bases). Germline CDR1 reads MNHNS; CDR2 reads SASEGT. CDR3 length: 14 residues. Between the trimmed V and J ends, which lost 3 bases and 0 bases, there was a span of 8 bases.

The J gene is TRBJ1-2, the V gene TRBV9, with D unresolved. From germline, CDR1 is SGDLS and CDR2 YYNGEE. V was cut by 0 bases and J by 8 bases, with 23 bases left in between. The CDR3 runs 17 residues. Written as DNA, the CDR3 is TGTGCCAGCAGCGTAGGGAAGGATAGGGAAAGAAAGGTGGGCTACACCTTC. Translated: CASSVGKDRERKVGYTF.

The chain links TRBV4-2 to TRBJ2-1, with 15 bases that match TRBD2. This CDR3 comprises 17 residues. Germline CDR1 is LGHNA and CDR2 is YNFKEQ. V shed 4 bases and J 3 bases; nucleotides not matched to a gene: 4. The CDR3 here is CASSPGTSGRNYNEQFF. In DNA form, the CDR3 reads TGTGCCAGCAGCCCAGGGACTAGCGGGAGGAACTACAATGAGCAGTTCTTC.

The count of this clone is one. The chain joins TRBV6-4 to TRBJ1-1; no clear D. V was cut by 2 bases and J by 5 bases, with 9 bases left in between. The CDR3 extends over 13 amino acids. Germline lookup yields CDR1 MRHNA and CDR2 SNTAGT. DNA for the CDR3: TGTGCCAGCAGTGACGGCACGGGGACTGAAGCTTTCTTT. Protein: CASSDGTGTEAFF.

The gene calls are TRBV24-1 and TRBJ1-2; no clear D. CDR3 length equals 12 residues. In germline, CDR1 is KGHDR, CDR2 SFDVKD. V was trimmed by 0 bases and J by 4 bases, leaving 2 bases between them. The CDR3 protein is CATSDLSYGYTF. In DNA, the CDR3 is TGTGCCACCAGTGATTTGAGCTATGGCTACACCTTC.

The chain links TRBV7-9 to TRBJ1-2; 9 nucleotides match TRBD1. Germline trimming cut 4 bases from V and 3 bases from J; bases unmatched to any gene: 3. The length of the CDR3 is 14 residues. CDR1 SEHNR and CDR2 FQNEAQ come from the germline V gene (reference sequence). The CDR3 coding sequence is TGTGCCAGCAGCTGGGGACAGGGCCACTATGGCTACACCTTC. The encoded protein is CASSWGQGHYGYTF.

The gene calls are TRBV5-1 and TRBJ2-7, with D maybe TRBD1 (6 bases). CDR1 SGHRS and CDR2 YFSETQ come from the germline V gene. Deletions cut 2 bases from V and 2 bases from J, with 8 bases between. This CDR3 comprises 13 residues. CDR3 sequence reads: CASSLGGTYEQYF. The CDR3 nucleotides are TGCGCCAGCAGCTTAGGGGGAACCTACGAGCAGTACTTC.

The chain carries TRBV30 and TRBJ1-1; D remains unclear. Trimming took 0 bases from V and 11 from J, leaving 10 bases between them. Germline V lookup: CDR1 GTSNPN, CDR2 SVGIG (reference sequence). CDR3 length: 11 amino acids. The CDR3 loop is CAWSVGNWAFF. The DNA of the CDR3 is TGTGCCTGGAGTGTCGGGAATTGGGCTTTCTTT.

This clone was picked up one time. The chain is built from TRBV6-5 and TRBJ2-7; 11 bases map to TRBD1. With V trimmed by 5 bases and J by 6 bases, 9 bases remained unmatched. CDR3 length: 15 residues. Per the germline V gene, CDR1 is MNHEY and CDR2 is SVGAGI. This CDR3 reads CASSPRTGGLFEQYF. The CDR3 DNA reads as TGTGCCAGCAGTCCGCGGACAGGGGGCTTGTTCGAGCAGTACTTC.

The rearrangement uses TRBV5-1 and TRBJ2-2; 10 bases map to TRBD2. Trimming took 0 bases from V and 2 from J; bases not matched to a gene: 4. The CDR3 spans 17 residues. Germline CDR1 reads SGHRS; CDR2 reads YFSETQ. CDR3 loop: CASSLGLAGANTGELFF. The CDR3 DNA is TGCGCCAGCAGCTTGGGGCTAGCGGGAGCCAACACCGGGGAGCTGTTTTTT.